This T cell receptor beta chain was recovered during a study of human T cells and chemical hapten exposure. For the study at large: Sensitizing treatment utilized 2% DPC over a roughly 2 cm by roughly 2 cm portion of upper inner arm skin. Study-level findings and limits: Correlating positively with patch test score were the PT1 expanded TCR counts.

The time point here: patch test 1, 2 weeks after DPC sensitization. This sample's treatment: therapeutic diphenylcyclopropenone sensitization with weekly scalp DPC. Individual cDNA molecules (in the library) carried attached unique molecular identifiers. Authors' processing steps: TCR counts had a median of around 94,000 per sample and spanned roughly 20,000 to 750,000. Each CDR3 protein gets one entry after TCRdb re-called the RACE reads with MiXCR. What appears here as the V and J calls and clone size reflects TCRdb's work, not the paper's. The repertoire holds around 120,000 distinct CDR3 sequences, with roughly an eighth as singletons. Remarks on this clonotype: Antigen specificity is unknown.

The CDR3 loop spans 15 amino acids. V was shortened by 2 bases and J by 1 base, with 9 bases between the two germline ends. Looked up from germline, CDR1 is KGHSH and CDR2 is LQKENI. The sequence was collected from a man aged 18 to 29 with alopecia areata. Some clones in this sample may be carry-over from other donors' samples. The rearrangement joins TRBV18 to TRBJ1-5, with D unclear. The source was whole blood, collected in connection with sensitization to the hapten diphenylcyclopropenone (DPC). The CDR3 region has the DNA TGTGCCAGCTCACCATCGATTGACAGCAATCAGCCCCAGCATTTT. Protein product: CASSPSIDSNQPQHF.